The clone carrying this T cell receptor beta chain was observed a single time. Antigen specificity is unknown. This entry is derived from a study of cytomegalovirus exposure and HLA in healthy donors. Findings of the study overall: High sensitivity and specificity were reportedly achieved when the classifier diagnosed cytomegalovirus status. Exclusion applied to some V segments, including TRBV6-2 and TRBV6-3, as they were indistinguishable. Per a prior analysis, the majority of TCR beta V segments were productive roughly 87% or roughly 30% of the time. Over 15,000 TCR beta sequences were associated with HLA alleles at 0.05 false discovery rate in a later analysis.

Primers included in the PCR were 60 Vbeta and 13 Jbeta primers. Measured with immunoSEQ multiplex PCR; TCRdb has only the in-frame clones, and not every one. The table records about 150,000 clones, around 80% of them present only once. V was shortened by 3 bases and J by 6 bases, with 9 bases between the two germline ends. The CDR3 is made up of 13 amino acids. From germline, CDR1 is SGHTA and CDR2 FQGNSA. The TCR was taken from a woman between 35 and 50 years old in good health and CMV-seropositive. The sample comprised PBMCs. The V call is TRBV7-2, the J call TRBJ1-5, with no clear D. CDR3 nucleotide sequence: TGTGCCAGCAGCTTTAACGGGGTTCAGCCCCAGCATTTT. This gives the protein CASSFNGVQPQHF.